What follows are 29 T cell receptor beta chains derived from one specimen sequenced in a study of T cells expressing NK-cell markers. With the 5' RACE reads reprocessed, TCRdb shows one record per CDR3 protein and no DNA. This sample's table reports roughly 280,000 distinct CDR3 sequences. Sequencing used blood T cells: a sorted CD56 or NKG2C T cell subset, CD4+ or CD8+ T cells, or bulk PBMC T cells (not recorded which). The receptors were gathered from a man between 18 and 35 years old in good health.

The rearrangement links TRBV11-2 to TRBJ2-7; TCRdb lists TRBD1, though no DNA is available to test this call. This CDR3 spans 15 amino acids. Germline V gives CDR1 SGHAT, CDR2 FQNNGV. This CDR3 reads CASSFGTGISYEQYF.

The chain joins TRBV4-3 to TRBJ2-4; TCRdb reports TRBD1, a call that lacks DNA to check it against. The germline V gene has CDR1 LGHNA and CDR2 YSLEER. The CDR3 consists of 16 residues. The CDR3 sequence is CASSQDRTGTINIQYF.

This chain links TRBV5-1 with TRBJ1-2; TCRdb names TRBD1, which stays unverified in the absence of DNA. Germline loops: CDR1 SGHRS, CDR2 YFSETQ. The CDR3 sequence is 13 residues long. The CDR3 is CASSPRDNYGYTF.

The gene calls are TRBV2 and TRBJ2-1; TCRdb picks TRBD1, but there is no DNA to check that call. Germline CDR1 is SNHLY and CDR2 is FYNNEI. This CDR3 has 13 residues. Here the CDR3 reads CASSGYRYNEQFF.

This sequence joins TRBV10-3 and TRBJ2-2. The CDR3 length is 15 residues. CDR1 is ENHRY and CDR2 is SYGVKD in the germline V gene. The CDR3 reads CAISAVNSNTGELFF.

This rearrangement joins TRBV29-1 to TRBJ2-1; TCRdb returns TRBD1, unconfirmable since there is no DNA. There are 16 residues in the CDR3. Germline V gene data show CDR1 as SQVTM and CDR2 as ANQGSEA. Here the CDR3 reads CSVAPPGREPYNEQFF.

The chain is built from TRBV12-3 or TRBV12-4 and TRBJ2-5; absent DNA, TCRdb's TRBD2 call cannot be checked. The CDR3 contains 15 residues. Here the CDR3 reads CASSFLGLAPETQYF.

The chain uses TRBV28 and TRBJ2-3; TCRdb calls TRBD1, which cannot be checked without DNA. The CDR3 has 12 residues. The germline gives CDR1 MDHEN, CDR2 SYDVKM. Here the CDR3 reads CASSLLGVTQYF. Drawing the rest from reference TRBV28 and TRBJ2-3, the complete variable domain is DVKVTQSSRYLVKRTGEKVFLECVQDMDHENMFWYRQDPGLGLRLIYFSYDVKMKEKGDIPEGYSVSREKKERFSLILESASTNQTSMYLCASSLLGVTQYFGPGTRLTVL.

CDR3 loop: CATSTRDRGPDTEAFF. This chain links TRBV15 with TRBJ1-1; TCRdb's assignment of TRBD1 cannot be checked, as there is no DNA. The germline gives CDR1 LNHNV, CDR2 YYDKDF (reference sequence). The CDR3 sequence is 16 residues long.

The CDR3 reads CATLLAGVYNEQFF. The J gene is TRBJ2-1, the V gene TRBV15; TCRdb picks TRBD2, but there is no DNA to check that call. The germline CDR1 and CDR2 sequences are LNHNV and YYDKDF (reference sequence). The CDR3 consists of 14 residues.

The CDR3 sequence: CATTGPSGYNEQFF. The J gene is TRBJ2-1, the V gene TRBV24-1; with no DNA, the TCRdb D assignment of TRBD2 cannot be verified. The CDR3 consists of 14 residues. Germline V gene data show CDR1 as KGHDR and CDR2 as SFDVKD.

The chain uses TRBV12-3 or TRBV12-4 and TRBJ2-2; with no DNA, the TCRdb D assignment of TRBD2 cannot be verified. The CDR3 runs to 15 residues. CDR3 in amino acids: CASSLEGTSPGELFF.

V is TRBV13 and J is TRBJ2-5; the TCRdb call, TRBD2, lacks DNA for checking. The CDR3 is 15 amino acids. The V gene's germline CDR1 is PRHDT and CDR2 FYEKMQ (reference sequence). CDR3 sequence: CASSLTSGLQETQYF.

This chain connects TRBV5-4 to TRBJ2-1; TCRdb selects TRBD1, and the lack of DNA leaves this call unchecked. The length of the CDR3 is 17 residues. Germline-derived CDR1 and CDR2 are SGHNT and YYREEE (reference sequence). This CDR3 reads CASSPGGAGGAYNEQFF. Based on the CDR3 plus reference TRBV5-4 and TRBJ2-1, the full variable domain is ETGVTQSPTHLIKTRGQQVTLRCSSQSGHNTVSWYQQALGQGPQFIFQYYREEENGRGNFPPRFSGLQFPNYSSELNVNALELDDSALYLCASSPGGAGGAYNEQFFGPGTRLTVL.

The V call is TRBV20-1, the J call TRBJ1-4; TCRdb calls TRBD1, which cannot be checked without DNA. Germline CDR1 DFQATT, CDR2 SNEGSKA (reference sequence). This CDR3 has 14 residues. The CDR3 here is CSARRDRSNEKLFF.

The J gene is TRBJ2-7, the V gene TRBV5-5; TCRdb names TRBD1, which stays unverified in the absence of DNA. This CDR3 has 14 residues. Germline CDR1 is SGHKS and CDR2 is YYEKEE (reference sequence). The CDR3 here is CASSVGTGSYEQYF.

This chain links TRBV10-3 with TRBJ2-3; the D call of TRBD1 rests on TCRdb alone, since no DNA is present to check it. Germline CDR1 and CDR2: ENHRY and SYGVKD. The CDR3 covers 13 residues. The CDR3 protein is CAISGQGQDTQYF.

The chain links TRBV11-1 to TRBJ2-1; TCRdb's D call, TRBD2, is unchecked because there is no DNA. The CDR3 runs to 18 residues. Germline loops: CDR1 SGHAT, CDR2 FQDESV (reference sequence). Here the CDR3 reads CASSPLVGLAGPYNEQFF.

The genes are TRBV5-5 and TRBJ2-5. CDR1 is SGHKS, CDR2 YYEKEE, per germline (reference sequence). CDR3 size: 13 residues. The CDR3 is CASSSTLAETQYF.

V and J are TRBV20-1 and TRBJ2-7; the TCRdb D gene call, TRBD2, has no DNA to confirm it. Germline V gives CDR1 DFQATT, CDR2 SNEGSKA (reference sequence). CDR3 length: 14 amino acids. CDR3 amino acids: CSAQPPAGFSEQYF.

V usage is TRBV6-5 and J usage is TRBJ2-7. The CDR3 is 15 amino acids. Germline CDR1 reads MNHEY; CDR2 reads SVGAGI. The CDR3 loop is CASSYEQGTSYEQYF.

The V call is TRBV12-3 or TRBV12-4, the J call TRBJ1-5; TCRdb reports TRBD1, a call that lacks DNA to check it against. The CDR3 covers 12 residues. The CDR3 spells CASSPPGRPQHF.

The CDR3 spells CASSATSGDTGELFF. V gene TRBV25-1 combines with J gene TRBJ2-2; TCRdb indicates TRBD1, and absent DNA this call remains unverified. Looked up from germline, CDR1 is MGHDK and CDR2 is SYGVNS. This CDR3 contains 15 residues.

The CDR3 sequence is CASSPRTGATYEQYF. J is TRBJ2-7 and V is TRBV6-1; TCRdb's D call, TRBD1, is unchecked because there is no DNA. The germline gives CDR1 MNHNS, CDR2 SASEGT. The CDR3 has 15 amino acids.

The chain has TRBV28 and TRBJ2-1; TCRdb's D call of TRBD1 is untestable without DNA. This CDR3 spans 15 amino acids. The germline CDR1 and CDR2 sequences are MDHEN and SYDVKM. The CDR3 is CASRRTGPYGNEQFF.

The CDR3 loop is CASSQGTMTYSNQPQHF. The V call is TRBV4-1, the J call TRBJ1-5. Looked up from germline, CDR1 is MGHRA and CDR2 is YSYEKL. The CDR3 is 17 residues long.

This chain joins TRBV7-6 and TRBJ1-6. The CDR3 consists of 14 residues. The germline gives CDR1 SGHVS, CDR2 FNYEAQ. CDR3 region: CASSSIKGMSPLHF.

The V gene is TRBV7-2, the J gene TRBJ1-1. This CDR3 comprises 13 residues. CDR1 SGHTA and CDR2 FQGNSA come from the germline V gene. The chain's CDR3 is CAGVPRQNTEAFF. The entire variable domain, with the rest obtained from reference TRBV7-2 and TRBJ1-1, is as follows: GAGVSQSPSNKVTEKGKDVELRCDPISGHTALYWYRQSLGQGLEFLIYFQGNSAPDKSGLPSDRFSAERTGGSVSTLTIQRTQQEDSAVYLCAGVPRQNTEAFFGQGTRLTVV.

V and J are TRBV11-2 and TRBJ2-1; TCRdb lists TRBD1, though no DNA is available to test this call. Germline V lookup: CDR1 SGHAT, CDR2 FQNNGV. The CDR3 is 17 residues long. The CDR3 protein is CASSLRTGGGSRNEQFF.